The 24 T cell receptor beta chains given below trace back to one sample, sequenced in a study of T cell repertoires in aging, cancer and after chemotherapy (dated by TCRdb to between 2019 and 2020). Sequenced using an Illumina MiSeq. Rearranged TRB sequences spanning V, D and J segments were amplified in a multiplex touch-down PCR with a mixed TRB-A/B primer pool. TCRdb ran its own pipeline on the public reads, namely fastp trimming at Q25 and MiXCR clone calling, and kept in-frame beta chains. Each entry merges the rows of one CDR3 protein and shows their most common DNA and genes. The sample yields under 7,000 distinct CDR3 sequences; roughly 30% were counted once. The ten largest clones add up to around 7% of the sample. Instead of sorted cells or RNA, genomic DNA extracted from peripheral blood served as the source for amplifying TCR beta rearrangements. The sequenced sample was blood. The receptors were sampled from a human donor in good health.

To note about this clonotype: At one boundary the junction diverges from the germline segment, which might be a read error. The V gene is TRBV4-1, the J gene TRBJ1-4; D may be TRBD1 (5 bases). The germline V gene encodes CDR1 MGHRA and CDR2 YSYEKL. CDR3 size: 11 residues. The CDR3 region has the DNA TGCGCCAGCAGCCAACCGGGACCGCCGCTTTTT. Translating gives CASSQPGPPLF.

This clonotype was counted only a few times. The chain has TRBV28 and TRBJ2-3, with D hard to call. Between the trimmed V and J ends, which lost 7 bases and 1 base, there was a span of 9 bases. Germline V gives CDR1 MDHEN, CDR2 SYDVKM. The CDR3 is made up of 13 amino acids. CDR3 sequence reads: CASTRPGTDTQYF. CDR3 nucleotides: TGTGCCAGCACCCGTCCGGGCACAGATACGCAGTATTTT.

This rearrangement joins TRBV5-1 to TRBJ2-2; D remains unclear. Looked up from germline, CDR1 is SGHRS and CDR2 is YFSETQ. V was cut by 5 bases and J by 4 bases, with 18 bases left in between. The CDR3 is 16 amino acids. CDR3 DNA sequence: TGCGCCAGCAGTCGAATGGGCGGTCGTGGCACCGGGGAGCTGTTTTTT. Translated: CASSRMGGRGTGELFF. Using reference TRBV5-1 and TRBJ2-2 for the parts outside the CDR3, the full variable domain is KAGVTQTPRYLIKTRGQQVTLSCSPISGHRSVSWYQQTPGQGLQFLFEYFSETQRNKGNFPGRFSGRQFSNSRSEMNVSTLELGDSALYLCASSRMGGRGTGELFFGEGSRLTVL.

The genes are TRBV4-2 and TRBJ2-1, with TRBD2 matching 11 bases. The J segment lost 7 bases and the V segment lost 3 bases, leaving 8 bases of the junction unmatched. CDR1 and CDR2 (germline): LGHNA, YNFKEQ. The CDR3 is 16 amino acids. The CDR3, as DNA: TGTGCCAGCAGCCAGGACGGACTAGCGGGTAGGAATGAGCAGTTCTTC. It yields the protein CASSQDGLAGRNEQFF.

This clonotype qualifies as medium-sized. This chain connects TRBV30 to TRBJ2-7, with TRBD1 as a possible D gene (6 bases). The CDR3 totals 11 residues. The V gene's germline CDR1 is GTSNPN and CDR2 SVGIG (reference sequence). Trimming shortened V by 5 bases and J by 4 bases, and 9 bases separated the two germline ends. Here the CDR3 reads CAWFRGYEQYF. The CDR3 DNA sequence: TGTGCCTGGTTCAGGGGTTACGAGCAGTACTTC. Full variable domain (rest looked up from reference TRBV30 and TRBJ2-7): SQTIHQWPATLVQPVGSPLSLECTVEGTSNPNLYWYRQAAGRGLQLLFYSVGIGQISSEVPQNLSASRPQDRQFILSSKKLLLSDSGFYLCAWFRGYEQYFGPGTRLTVT.

As for this clonotype: One junction end disagrees with the germline gene, perhaps due to a read error. The chain is built from TRBV7-9 and TRBJ2-3; 8 bases match TRBD1. The CDR3 is made up of 21 amino acids. Germline V gives CDR1 SEHNR, CDR2 FQNEAQ (reference sequence). The CDR3 sequence is CASSLSRRDRLPSHSTDMQYF. The CDR3 DNA reads as TGTGCCAGCAGCCTCAGTCGACGGGACAGGCTCCCGTCCCATAGCACAGATATGCAGTATTTT.

For the CDR3, the DNA is TGTGCCACCAGCAGAACGACAGGGAGGGATCGCGGCGGGAGGCTGGGGACCCAGTACTTC. Protein: CATSRTTGRDRGGRLGTQYF. This chain joins TRBV15 and TRBJ2-5, with D possibly TRBD2 on 8 matching bases. Germline lookup yields CDR1 LNHNV and CDR2 YYDKDF (reference sequence). This CDR3 comprises 20 residues. Trimming took off 2 bases at V and 7 bases at J, with 32 bases between the two ends. The whole variable domain, filled in from reference TRBV15 and TRBJ2-5, reads DAMVIQNPRYQVTQFGKPVTLSCSQTLNHNVMYWYQQKSSQAPKLLFHYYDKDFNNEADTPDNFQSRRPNTSFCFLDIRSPGLGDTAMYLCATSRTTGRDRGGRLGTQYFGPGTRLLVL.

By share, this clonotype ranks as medium-sized. The chain has TRBV6-5 and TRBJ2-3; D unresolved. The germline CDR1 and CDR2 sequences are MNHEY and SVGAGI. The CDR3 consists of 13 residues. Trimming removed 8 bases from V and 1 base from J, with 10 bases in between. CDR3 residues: CASRSGGTDTQYF. For the CDR3, the DNA is TGTGCCAGCCGGAGTGGTGGCACAGATACGCAGTATTTT.

This clonotype was observed once. The chain employs TRBV18 and TRBJ1-5; no clear D gene. The V end lost 3 bases, the J end lost 4 bases, and 13 bases lay between the germline ends. The CDR3 is 15 residues long. Germline assignment: CDR1 KGHSH and CDR2 LQKENI. The CDR3 DNA follows: TGTGCCAGCTCACCTCTACCAGAAGAGAATCAGCCCCAGCATTTT. Amino acids: CASSPLPEENQPQHF.

By frequency in the sample, this clonotype is medium-sized (0.01 to 0.1%). The chain employs TRBV11-3 and TRBJ1-3; D not certain. Per the germline V gene, CDR1 is SGHNT and CDR2 is YENEEA. This CDR3 region has 16 residues. The V gene lost 0 bases and the J gene lost 0 bases, with 9 bases spanning the gap. The CDR3 DNA reads TGTGCCAGCAGCTTAGACTTGGAATACTCTGGAAACACCATATATTTT. Its protein is CASSLDLEYSGNTIYF.

V is TRBV6-5 and J is TRBJ1-1; the match to TRBD1 covers 7 bases. The V segment lost 6 bases and the J segment 6 bases; nucleotides outside the gene matches: 10. Germline CDR1 reads MNHEY; CDR2 reads SVGAGI. There are 14 residues in the CDR3. The CDR3 protein is CASRETGRASEAFF. CDR3 nucleotide sequence: TGTGCCAGCAGGGAGACAGGGAGAGCCTCTGAAGCTTTCTTT.

This chain uses TRBV12-3 or TRBV12-4 with TRBJ2-2, with no clear D. The CDR3 is made up of 15 amino acids. The V end was cut by 6 bases, the J end by 6 bases, with 17 bases between. CDR3 loop: CASSPYRSSAGELFF. The CDR3 region has the DNA TGTGCCAGCAGCCCTTATCGTAGCTCGGCCGGGGAGCTGTTTTTT.

The chain recombines TRBV20-1 with TRBJ2-1; D possibly corresponds to TRBD1 (6 bases). The V end lost 6 bases, the J end lost 6 bases, and 15 bases lay between the germline ends. From germline, CDR1 is DFQATT and CDR2 SNEGSKA (reference sequence). The CDR3 has 13 residues. The CDR3 protein is CSAQTGIPNEQFF. CDR3 sequence (DNA): TGCAGTGCGCAGACAGGAATTCCCAATGAGCAGTTCTTC.

This clonotype was detected a few times. V gene TRBV5-4 combines with J gene TRBJ1-2; D not resolved. V shed 0 bases and J shed 4 bases, with 10 bases lying between them. The CDR3 has 14 residues. CDR1 and CDR2 from the germline V gene are SGHNT and YYREEE (reference sequence). The CDR3, as DNA: TGTGCCAGCAGCTTGGGGTCGGATGGCTATGGCTACACCTTC. It codes for CASSLGSDGYGYTF.

The chain recombines TRBV28 with TRBJ2-5, with no clear D. The CDR3 totals 12 residues. CDR1 MDHEN and CDR2 SYDVKM come from the germline V gene. V lost 5 bases, J lost 4 bases, and 8 bases lay in between. As DNA, the CDR3 is TGTGCCAGCAGTGGGATTGCAGAGACCCAGTACTTC. Translation: CASSGIAETQYF.

This clonotype was counted between two and nine times. The chain carries TRBV12-3 or TRBV12-4 and TRBJ2-1; D might be TRBD1 (5 bases). Trimming removed 5 bases from V and 16 bases from J, with 24 bases in between. The CDR3 totals 14 residues. CDR3 amino acids: CASSQEVQGIQGFF. As DNA, the CDR3 is TGTGCCAGCAGTCAAGAGGTTCAGGGAATTCAAGGATTCTTC.

The genes are TRBV19 and TRBJ1-1, with 7 bases matching TRBD1. The germline V gene has CDR1 LNHDA and CDR2 SQIVND (reference sequence). The CDR3 covers 13 residues. V dropped 5 bases and J dropped 4; count of bases not matched to a gene: 4. CDR3 residues: CASSPQGPTEAFF. In DNA, the CDR3 is TGTGCCAGTAGTCCACAGGGGCCCACTGAAGCTTTCTTT.

This clonotype was observed a few times. The rearrangement uses TRBV7-2 and TRBJ1-2, with TRBD1 matching 8 bases. The germline V gene has CDR1 SGHTA and CDR2 FQGNSA. The CDR3 has 14 residues. V shed 5 bases and J 8 bases; nucleotides not matched to a gene: 10. CDR3 bases: TGTGCCAGCAGCATTTACAGGGGGGAGCGAGGCTACACCTTC. Translated: CASSIYRGERGYTF.

This rearrangement joins TRBV7-2 to TRBJ2-3; D is possibly TRBD2 (6 bases). In germline, CDR1 is SGHTA, CDR2 FQGNSA. V lost 6 bases and J 8 bases, leaving 15 bases between the germline ends. This CDR3 has 13 amino acids. CDR3 region: CASRAGPGGTQYF. The CDR3 nucleotides are TGTGCCAGCAGGGCGGGACCAGGTGGTACGCAGTATTTT.

This clonotype is judged medium-sized. DNA for the CDR3: TGTGCCAGTAGTATAGGCCTAGCGGGAGTGGAGACCCAGTACTTC. Translated: CASSIGLAGVETQYF. The chain uses TRBV19 and TRBJ2-5, with 10 positions matching TRBD2. V lost 1 base, J lost 5 bases, and 4 bases stayed unmatched. Germline CDR1 reads LNHDA; CDR2 reads SQIVND (reference sequence). The CDR3 consists of 15 residues.

The rearrangement links TRBV28 to TRBJ1-6; 8 positions agree with TRBD1. CDR1 is MDHEN and CDR2 is SYDVKM in the germline V gene. The junction had 13 bases not matched to a gene; V was cut back by 7 bases and J by 14 bases. The CDR3 contains 14 residues. In DNA, the CDR3 is TGTGCCAGCATACCGGGACAGGCTGGCCGAGCCCTCCACTTT. Its translation: CASIPGQAGRALHF.

CDR3 sequence reads: CASSEIRGRTDTQYF. In DNA, the CDR3 is TGTGCCAGCAGTGAAATTAGGGGGCGAACAGATACGCAGTATTTT. The chain is built from TRBV2 and TRBJ2-3; 7 bases map to TRBD1. CDR1 and CDR2 from the germline V gene are SNHLY and FYNNEI. The CDR3 spans 15 residues. The trim removed 2 bases at V and 3 bases at J, leaving 5 bases unmatched.

Judged by abundance, this clonotype is medium-sized (0.01 to 0.1%). V gene TRBV18 combines with J gene TRBJ1-5; D is undetermined. Deletions cut 2 bases from V and 0 bases from J, with 8 bases between. CDR1 and CDR2 from the germline V gene are KGHSH and LQKENI. CDR3 length equals 15 residues. The CDR3 reads CASSPEADSNQPQHF. CDR3 nucleotide sequence: TGTGCCAGCTCACCAGAGGCAGATAGCAATCAGCCCCAGCATTTT.

This chain uses TRBV5-4 with TRBJ2-1; 12 bases are shared with TRBD2. Per the germline V gene, CDR1 is SGHNT and CDR2 is YYREEE (reference sequence). The ends lost 5 bases at V and 4 bases at J; junction bases unmatched: 7. This CDR3 has 16 amino acids. Written as DNA, the CDR3 is TGTGCCAGCAGTTTAACCCTAGCGGGAGGGTACAATGAGCAGTTCTTC. Translated: CASSLTLAGGYNEQFF.